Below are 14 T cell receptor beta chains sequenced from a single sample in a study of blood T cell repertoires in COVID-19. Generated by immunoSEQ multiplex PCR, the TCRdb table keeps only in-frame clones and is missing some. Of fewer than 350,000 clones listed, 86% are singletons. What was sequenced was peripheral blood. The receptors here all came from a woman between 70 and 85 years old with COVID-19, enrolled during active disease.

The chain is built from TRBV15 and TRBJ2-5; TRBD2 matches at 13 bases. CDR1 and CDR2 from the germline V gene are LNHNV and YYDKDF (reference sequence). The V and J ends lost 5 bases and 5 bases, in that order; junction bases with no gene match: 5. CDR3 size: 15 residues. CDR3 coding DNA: TGTGCCACCAGCGGGGGACTAGCGGGGATGGAGACCCAGTACTTC. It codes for CATSGGLAGMETQYF. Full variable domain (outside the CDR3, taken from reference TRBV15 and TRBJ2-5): DAMVIQNPRYQVTQFGKPVTLSCSQTLNHNVMYWYQQKSSQAPKLLFHYYDKDFNNEADTPDNFQSRRPNTSFCFLDIRSPGLGDTAMYLCATSGGLAGMETQYFGPGTRLLVL.

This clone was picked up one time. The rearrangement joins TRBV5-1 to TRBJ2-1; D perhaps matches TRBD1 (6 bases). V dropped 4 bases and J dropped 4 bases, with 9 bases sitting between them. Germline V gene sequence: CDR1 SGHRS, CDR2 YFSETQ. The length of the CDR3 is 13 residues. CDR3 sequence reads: CASSITGYNEQFF. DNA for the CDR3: TGCGCCAGCAGCATAACAGGGTACAATGAGCAGTTCTTC.

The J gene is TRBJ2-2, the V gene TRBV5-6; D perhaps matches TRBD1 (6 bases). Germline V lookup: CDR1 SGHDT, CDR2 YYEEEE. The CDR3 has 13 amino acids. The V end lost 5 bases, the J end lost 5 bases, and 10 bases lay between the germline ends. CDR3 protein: CASSYDRTGELFF. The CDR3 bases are TGTGCCAGCAGTTACGACAGGACCGGGGAGCTGTTTTTT. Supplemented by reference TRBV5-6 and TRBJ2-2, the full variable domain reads DAGVTQSPTHLIKTRGQQVTLRCSPKSGHDTVSWYQQALGQGPQFIFQYYEEEERQRGNFPDRFSGHQFPNYSSELNVNALLLGDSALYLCASSYDRTGELFFGEGSRLTVL.

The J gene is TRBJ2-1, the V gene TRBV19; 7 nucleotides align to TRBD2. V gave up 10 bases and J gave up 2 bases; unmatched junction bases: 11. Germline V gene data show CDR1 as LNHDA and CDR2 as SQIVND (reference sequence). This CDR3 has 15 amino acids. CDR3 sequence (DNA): TGTGCCACCTCCCCCTTGGGGGGGGCCTACAATGAGCAGTTCTTC. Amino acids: CATSPLGGAYNEQFF.

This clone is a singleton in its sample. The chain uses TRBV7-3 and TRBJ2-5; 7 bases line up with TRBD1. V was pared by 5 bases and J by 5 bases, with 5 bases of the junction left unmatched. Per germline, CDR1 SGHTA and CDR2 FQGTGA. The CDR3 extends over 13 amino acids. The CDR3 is CASSLQGMETQYF. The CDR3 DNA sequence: TGTGCCAGCAGCCTACAGGGGATGGAGACCCAGTACTTC.

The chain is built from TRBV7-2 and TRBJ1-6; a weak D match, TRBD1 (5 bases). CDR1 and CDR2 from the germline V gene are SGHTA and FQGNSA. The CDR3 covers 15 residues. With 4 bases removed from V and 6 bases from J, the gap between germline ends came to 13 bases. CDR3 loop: CASSSREGFNSPLHF. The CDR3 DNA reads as TGTGCCAGCAGCTCCCGGGAGGGGTTTAATTCACCCCTCCACTTT.

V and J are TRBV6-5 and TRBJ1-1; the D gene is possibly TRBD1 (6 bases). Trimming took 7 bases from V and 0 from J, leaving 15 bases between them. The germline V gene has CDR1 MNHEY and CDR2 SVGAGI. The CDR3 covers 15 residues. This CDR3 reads CASTPSGHLNTEAFF. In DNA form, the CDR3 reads TGTGCCAGCACCCCCTCGGGACACTTGAACACTGAAGCTTTCTTT.

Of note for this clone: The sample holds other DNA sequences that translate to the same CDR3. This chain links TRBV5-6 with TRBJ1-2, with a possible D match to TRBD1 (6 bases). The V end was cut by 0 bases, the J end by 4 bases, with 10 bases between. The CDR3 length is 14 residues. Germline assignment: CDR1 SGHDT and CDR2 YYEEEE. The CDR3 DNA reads TGTGCCAGCAGCTTGGGGACAGATTCCTATGGCTACACCTTC. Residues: CASSLGTDSYGYTF.

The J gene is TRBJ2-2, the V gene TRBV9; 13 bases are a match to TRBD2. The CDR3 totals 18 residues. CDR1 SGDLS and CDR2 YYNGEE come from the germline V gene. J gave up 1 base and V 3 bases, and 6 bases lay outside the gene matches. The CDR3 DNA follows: TGTGCCAGCAGCGCCCCACTAGCGGGGGGGAAGAACACCGGGGAGCTGTTTTTT. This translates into CASSAPLAGGKNTGELFF.

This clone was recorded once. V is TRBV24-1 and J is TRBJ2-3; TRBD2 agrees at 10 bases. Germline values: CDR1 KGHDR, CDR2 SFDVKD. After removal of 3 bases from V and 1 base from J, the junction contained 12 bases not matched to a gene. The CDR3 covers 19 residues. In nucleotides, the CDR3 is TGTGCCACCAGTGATGCCCTCCTAGCGGGGGAAATGGGCACAGATACGCAGTATTTT. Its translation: CATSDALLAGEMGTDTQYF.

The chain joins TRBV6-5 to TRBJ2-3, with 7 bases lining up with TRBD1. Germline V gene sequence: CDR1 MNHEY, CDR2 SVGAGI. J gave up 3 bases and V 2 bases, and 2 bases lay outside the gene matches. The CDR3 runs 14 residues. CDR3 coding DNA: TGTGCCAGCAGTTACCCGGGACAGACAGATACGCAGTATTTT. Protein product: CASSYPGQTDTQYF.

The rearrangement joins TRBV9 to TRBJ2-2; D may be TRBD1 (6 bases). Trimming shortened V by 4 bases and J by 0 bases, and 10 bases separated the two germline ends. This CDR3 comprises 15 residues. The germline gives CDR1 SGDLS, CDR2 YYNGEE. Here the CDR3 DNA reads TGTGCCAGCAGCATCCGGGACACGAACACCGGGGAGCTGTTTTTT. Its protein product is CASSIRDTNTGELFF.

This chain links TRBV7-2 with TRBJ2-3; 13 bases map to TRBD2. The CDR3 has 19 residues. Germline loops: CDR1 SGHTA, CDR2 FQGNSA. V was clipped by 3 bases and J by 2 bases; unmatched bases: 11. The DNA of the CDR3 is TGTGCCAGCAGCTTTGGGACTAGCGGGGCGACCGCTCTCACAGATACGCAGTATTTT. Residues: CASSFGTSGATALTDTQYF.

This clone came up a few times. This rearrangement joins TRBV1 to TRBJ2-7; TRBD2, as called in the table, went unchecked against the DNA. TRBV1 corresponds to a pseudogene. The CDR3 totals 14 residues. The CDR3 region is CTSSPESIFYEQYF. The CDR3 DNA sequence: TGCACCAGCAGCCCGGAGAGTATTTTCTACGAGCAGTACTTC.